The clone carrying this T cell receptor beta chain was detected a few times. What it binds is not known. The germline V gene encodes CDR1 WNHNN and CDR2 SYGVQD (reference sequence). This CDR3 region has 16 residues. Trimming shortened V by 4 bases and J by 7 bases, and 20 bases separated the two germline ends. The data stem from a study of identical twins. Study findings and constraints: Reduced insertions were recorded for abundant cord blood beta clonotypes, with no such pattern in memory repertoires. Excess low generation probability was seen in twin-shared out-of-frame alpha sequences. There was more out-of-frame TCR alpha sharing in monozygotic twins than models estimated.

Only healthy Caucasians were enrolled as donors. TCRdb fed the 5' RACE reads into MiXCR, producing one record per CDR3 protein. Here the sample spans just under 650,000 distinct CDR3 sequences, about 7% being singletons. This sample also appeared in a second study, on yellow fever vaccine responses in identical twins.

Sequencing input: PBMCs. The chain employs TRBV10-1 and TRBJ2-1, with a weak D call TRBD2 (6 bases). This receptor was obtained from a woman between 18 and 29 years old in good health. CDR3 loop: CASSGRGSDMWNEQFF. CDR3 in DNA: TGCGCCAGCAGTGGCCGGGGGTCCGACATGTGGAATGAGCAGTTCTTC.